Each of the 29 T cell receptor beta chains below was sequenced from the same sample in a study of immune cell composition in non-small cell lung cancer. Profiled with immunoSEQ multiplex PCR; TCRdb holds only in-frame clones, not every one. The table records about 6,600 clones, about four fifths of them present only once. The sample taken for sequencing was lung tumor tissue. These receptors came from a human donor with non-small cell lung cancer.

J is TRBJ2-5 and V is TRBV5-1; 9 bases match TRBD1. The germline V gene encodes CDR1 SGHRS and CDR2 YFSETQ. CDR3 size: 17 residues. After removal of 0 bases from V and 3 bases from J, the junction contained 9 bases not matched to a gene. The CDR3 is CASSLGDRALREETQYF. The CDR3 bases are TGCGCCAGCAGCTTGGGGGACAGGGCTTTAAGGGAAGAGACCCAGTACTTC.

The V gene is TRBV5-1, the J gene TRBJ2-7; TRBD1 matches 8 bases. The V segment lost 0 bases and the J segment 2 bases; nucleotides outside the gene matches: 4. Germline CDR1 is SGHRS and CDR2 is YFSETQ. The CDR3 runs 15 residues. This CDR3 reads CASSLGQGSPYEQYF. CDR3 coding DNA: TGCGCCAGCAGCTTGGGACAGGGGTCCCCCTACGAGCAGTACTTC.

This chain uses TRBV4-3 with TRBJ1-3; D ambiguous. Germline V gene data show CDR1 as LGHNA and CDR2 as YSLEER. The CDR3 totals 14 residues. The germline V and J ends were trimmed by 5 bases and 1 base, with 9 bases remaining between them. The CDR3 sequence is CASSGGSSGNTIYF. The DNA for the CDR3 is TGCGCCAGCAGCGGCGGCTCTTCTGGAAACACCATATATTTT.

The table lists this clone with a few counts. V usage is TRBV6-1 and J usage is TRBJ1-2; D gene ambiguous. V lost 2 bases and J lost 8, with 15 bases in between. CDR3 length equals 14 residues. Germline CDR1 MNHNS, CDR2 SASEGT. CDR3 residues: CASSETYLFGGYTF. CDR3 bases: TGTGCCAGCAGTGAAACGTATCTATTCGGGGGCTACACCTTC.

The chain uses TRBV6-6 and TRBJ2-1, with 12 bases aligning to TRBD2. CDR1 is MNHNY and CDR2 is SVGAGI in the germline V gene (reference sequence). The CDR3 spans 15 residues. V lost 6 bases to trimming and J lost 5 bases; unmatched junction nucleotides: 5. The DNA of the CDR3 is TGTGCCAGCAGAAGAGGACTAGCGGGGAACAATGAGCAGTTCTTC. This gives the protein CASRRGLAGNNEQFF.

V gene TRBV18 combines with J gene TRBJ1-1; no clear D. Germline V gene data show CDR1 as KGHSH and CDR2 as LQKENI. The CDR3 contains 13 residues. The germline V and J ends were trimmed by 3 bases and 1 base, with 6 bases remaining between them. The CDR3 nucleotides read TGTGCCAGCTCACCGAACGGGAACACTGAAGCTTTCTTT. This sequence encodes CASSPNGNTEAFF.

This clone was detected once. V and J are TRBV29-1 and TRBJ2-7; D is possibly TRBD1 (6 bases). Germline CDR1 SQVTM, CDR2 ANQGSEA. This CDR3 is 12 amino acids long. The V end lost 4 bases, the J end lost 4 bases, and 11 bases lay between the germline ends. The CDR3 region is CSVVQGIYEQYF. CDR3 nucleotide sequence: TGCAGCGTTGTTCAGGGGATATACGAGCAGTACTTC.

The V and J genes are TRBV10-1 and TRBJ2-7; possibly TRBD1 for D (6 bases). CDR1 and CDR2 (germline): WNHNN, SYGVQD (reference sequence). Between the trimmed V and J ends, which lost 6 bases and 0 bases, there was a span of 12 bases. There are 14 residues in the CDR3. CDR3 DNA: TGCGCCAGCAGCCCACAGGGATCCTCCTACGAGCAGTACTTC. Encoded protein: CASSPQGSSYEQYF.

The chain joins TRBV6-5 to TRBJ1-3, with TRBD1 identical over 9 bases. Germline-derived CDR1 and CDR2 are MNHEY and SVGAGI. The CDR3 extends over 15 amino acids. After removal of 6 bases from V and 2 bases from J, the junction contained 5 bases not matched to a gene. CDR3: CASRTGGAPGNTIYF. The CDR3 DNA sequence: TGTGCCAGCAGAACAGGGGGCGCTCCTGGAAACACCATATATTTT.

J is TRBJ2-2 and V is TRBV7-2; TRBD2 aligns across 7 bases. V was pared by 5 bases and J by 2 bases, with 5 bases of the junction left unmatched. Per germline, CDR1 SGHTA and CDR2 FQGNSA. This CDR3 comprises 15 residues. The CDR3 spells CASSTWDYNTGELFF. The CDR3 nucleotides read TGTGCCAGCAGCACCTGGGACTACAACACCGGGGAGCTGTTTTTT.

The chain is built from TRBV2 and TRBJ2-7; a weak D match, TRBD1 (6 bases). Germline CDR1 reads SNHLY; CDR2 reads FYNNEI. V was clipped by 4 bases and J by 3 bases, with 19 bases between them. The CDR3 covers 16 residues. CDR3 residues: CASSGLINYRDYEQYF. The CDR3 region has the DNA TGTGCCAGCAGTGGCCTAATAAACTACAGGGACTACGAGCAGTACTTC.

This clone has just a few counts. The rearrangement links TRBV6-4 to TRBJ1-2; 7 positions agree with TRBD1. The germline V gene encodes CDR1 MRHNA and CDR2 SNTAGT. V trimming: 1 base; J trimming: 2 bases; junction bases outside the gene matches: 4. The CDR3 sequence is 15 residues long. Written as DNA, the CDR3 is TGTGCCAGCAGTGACTGGCCGGGACAGAACTATGGCTACACCTTC. As protein: CASSDWPGQNYGYTF.

The V and J genes are TRBV27 and TRBJ2-7, with 11 bases that match TRBD1. Germline-derived CDR1 and CDR2 are MNHEY and SMNVEV (reference sequence). The CDR3 has 14 amino acids. V lost 5 bases and J lost 5; bases outside the gene matches: 5. CDR3 sequence (DNA): TGTGCCAGCAGTCCGGGGACAGGGGGTGACGAGCAGTACTTC. This sequence encodes CASSPGTGGDEQYF.

This chain connects TRBV6-6 to TRBJ2-7, with 11 bases matching TRBD1. This CDR3 has 13 amino acids. V was pared by 7 bases and J by 6 bases, with 5 bases of the junction left unmatched. Germline values: CDR1 MNHNY, CDR2 SVGAGI (reference sequence). This CDR3 reads CASTGTGGVEQYF. The CDR3 DNA reads TGTGCCAGCACCGGGACAGGGGGAGTCGAGCAGTACTTC.

The gene calls are TRBV2 and TRBJ2-2, with 8 bases matching TRBD1. The germline gives CDR1 SNHLY, CDR2 FYNNEI. CDR3 length equals 13 residues. Trimming removed 10 bases from V and 1 base from J; junction bases left unmatched: 2. The CDR3 sequence: CATRGLNTGELFF. In DNA, the CDR3 is TGTGCCACCAGGGGGCTGAACACCGGGGAGCTGTTTTTT.

This clone was counted between two and nine times. This chain links TRBV5-1 with TRBJ2-1; the match to TRBD2 covers 14 bases. J lost 15 bases, V lost 6 bases, and 17 bases had no gene match. Germline CDR1 and CDR2: SGHRS and YFSETQ. There are 16 residues in the CDR3. In DNA form, the CDR3 reads TGCGCCAGCAACCAGAGACTAGCGGGAGGGCCGGAGGGTCGGTTCTTC. This sequence encodes CASNQRLAGGPEGRFF.

A few counts support this clone. The V and J genes are TRBV18 and TRBJ2-5; a possible D gene is TRBD1 (7 bases). Germline V gene sequence: CDR1 KGHSH, CDR2 LQKENI. The CDR3 sequence is 16 residues long. V was clipped by 4 bases and J by 4 bases, with 19 bases between them. CDR3 loop: CASSLNAGQSGETQYF. DNA of the CDR3: TGTGCCAGCTCACTTAACGCGGGACAGTCAGGAGAGACCCAGTACTTC.

The chain uses TRBV2 and TRBJ1-6, with a weak D call TRBD1 (6 bases). The CDR3 has 14 amino acids. The V gene's germline CDR1 is SNHLY and CDR2 FYNNEI. Trimming cost V 0 bases and J 11 bases, with 11 bases left between them. The CDR3 nucleotides are TGTGCCAGCAGTGAAGCGGGCAGGGGTGCACCCCTCCACTTT. This codes for CASSEAGRGAPLHF. Full variable domain (missing parts from reference TRBV2 and TRBJ1-6): EPEVTQTPSHQVTQMGQEVILRCVPISNHLYFYWYRQILGQKVEFLVSFYNNEISEKSEIFDDQFSVERPDGSNFTLKIRSTKLEDSAMYFCASSEAGRGAPLHFGNGTRLTVT.

The V gene is TRBV5-4, the J gene TRBJ2-7, with 8 bases fitting TRBD2. The CDR3 contains 15 residues. J lost 7 bases, V lost 4 bases, and 13 bases had no gene match. CDR1 SGHNT and CDR2 YYREEE come from the germline V gene (reference sequence). The CDR3 loop reads CASSHPGAGGGEQYF. The CDR3 DNA is TGTGCCAGCAGCCATCCCGGGGCGGGAGGAGGTGAGCAGTACTTC.

This clone was seen just once. The chain uses TRBV19 and TRBJ1-2; TRBD1 might be the D (6 bases). Deletions cut 2 bases from V and 4 bases from J, with 11 bases between. The CDR3 is 14 amino acids. The germline V gene encodes CDR1 LNHDA and CDR2 SQIVND (reference sequence). The CDR3 loop reads CASSIQGLGYGYTF. In nucleotides, the CDR3 is TGTGCCAGTAGTATACAGGGGCTCGGCTATGGCTACACCTTC. Based on the CDR3 plus reference TRBV19 and TRBJ1-2, the full variable domain is DGGITQSPKYLFRKEGQNVTLSCEQNLNHDAMYWYRQDPGQGLRLIYYSQIVNDFQKGDIAEGYSVSREKKESFPLTVTSAQKNPTAFYLCASSIQGLGYGYTFGSGTRLTVV.

J is TRBJ1-4 and V is TRBV2; no definite D call. The CDR3 has 14 amino acids. The ends were cut back, 2 bases at V and 7 bases at J, with 11 bases in the middle. The germline gives CDR1 SNHLY, CDR2 FYNNEI. The CDR3 loop reads CASSESRGGEKLFF. DNA for the CDR3: TGTGCCAGCAGTGAAAGTAGAGGAGGTGAAAAACTGTTTTTT.

This sequence joins TRBV11-2 and TRBJ2-5; 10 positions match TRBD2. The CDR3 is 14 residues long. Trimming at V came to 4 bases and at J to 5 bases, leaving 4 bases not matched to a gene. Germline CDR1 is SGHAT and CDR2 is FQNNGV. In nucleotides, the CDR3 is TGTGCCAGCAGCTGGATGACTAGCGGGGAGACCCAGTACTTC. This encodes CASSWMTSGETQYF. The whole variable domain, filled in from reference TRBV11-2 and TRBJ2-5, reads EAGVAQSPRYKIIEKRQSVAFWCNPISGHATLYWYQQILGQGPKLLIQFQNNGVVDDSQLPKDRFSAERLKGVDSTLKIQPAKLEDSAVYLCASSWMTSGETQYFGPGTRLLVL.

V gene TRBV10-3 combines with J gene TRBJ1-2, with D tentatively TRBD1 (5 bases). Trimming shortened V by 2 bases and J by 0 bases, and 13 bases separated the two germline ends. The CDR3 is made up of 16 amino acids. Germline V lookup: CDR1 ENHRY, CDR2 SYGVKD. CDR3 loop: CAISEPGAATNYGYTF. In nucleotides, the CDR3 is TGTGCCATCAGTGAGCCTGGGGCAGCTACTAACTATGGCTACACCTTC.

The sample holds one count of this clone. The chain links TRBV30 to TRBJ1-1; perhaps TRBD1 as D (6 bases). Germline V gives CDR1 GTSNPN, CDR2 SVGIG (reference sequence). The CDR3 consists of 13 residues. Between the trimmed V and J ends, which lost 0 bases and 4 bases, there was a span of 9 bases. CDR3 coding DNA: TGTGCCTGGAGTGTAGCCAGGGGCACTGAAGCTTTCTTT. It translates to CAWSVARGTEAFF.

This clone was detected once. The chain employs TRBV9 and TRBJ2-3; 7 bases are a match to TRBD2. Looked up from germline, CDR1 is SGDLS and CDR2 is YYNGEE. After removal of 7 bases from V and 3 bases from J, the junction contained 5 bases not matched to a gene. The CDR3 totals 13 residues. CDR3 nucleotides: TGTGCCAGCGGCCGGGGAGGGACAGATACGCAGTATTTT. Translation: CASGRGGTDTQYF.

This chain joins TRBV9 and TRBJ2-7; 8 positions agree with TRBD2. CDR1 and CDR2 from the germline V gene are SGDLS and YYNGEE. V shed 3 bases and J 0 bases; nucleotides not matched to a gene: 8. The CDR3 is 16 residues long. The CDR3, as DNA: TGTGCCAGCAGCGCGCAGCAACTAGCGGCCTCCTACGAGCAGTACTTC. Translated, it gives CASSAQQLAASYEQYF.

The V and J genes are TRBV6-6 and TRBJ2-7; 14 positions match TRBD2. V shed 6 bases and J 3 bases; nucleotides not matched to a gene: 4. The CDR3 is 15 residues long. Germline V gives CDR1 MNHNY, CDR2 SVGAGI (reference sequence). The CDR3 here is CASRPGTSGSYEQYF. CDR3 nucleotide sequence: TGTGCCAGCAGACCCGGGACTAGCGGGAGCTACGAGCAGTACTTC.

This chain links TRBV5-1 with TRBJ1-2; tentatively, D is TRBD1 (5 bases). This CDR3 has 14 residues. The V end lost 0 bases, the J end lost 3 bases, and 9 bases lay between the germline ends. CDR1 and CDR2 (germline): SGHRS, YFSETQ. CDR3 region: CASSLEPRDYGYTF. Here the CDR3 DNA reads TGCGCCAGCAGCTTGGAACCCAGGGACTATGGCTACACCTTC.

J is TRBJ1-2 and V is TRBV4-2; D may be TRBD1 (6 bases). The CDR3 runs to 14 residues. Trimming took off 4 bases at V and 4 bases at J, with 13 bases between the two ends. Germline lookup yields CDR1 LGHNA and CDR2 YNFKEQ. CDR3 sequence (DNA): TGTGCCAGCAGCCCCCAAACAGGGAGCTATGGCTACACCTTC. It specifies CASSPQTGSYGYTF.